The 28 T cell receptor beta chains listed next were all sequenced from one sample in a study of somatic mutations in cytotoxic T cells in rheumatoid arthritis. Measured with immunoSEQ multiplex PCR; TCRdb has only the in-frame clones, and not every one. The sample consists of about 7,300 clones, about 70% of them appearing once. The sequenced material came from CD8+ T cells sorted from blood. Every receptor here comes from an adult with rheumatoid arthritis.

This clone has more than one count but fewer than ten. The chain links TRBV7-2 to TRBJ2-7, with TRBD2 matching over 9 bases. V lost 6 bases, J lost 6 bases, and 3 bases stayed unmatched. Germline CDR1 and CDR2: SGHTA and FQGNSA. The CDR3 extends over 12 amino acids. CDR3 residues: CASSTREGEQYF. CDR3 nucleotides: TGTGCCAGCAGTACGCGGGAGGGCGAGCAGTACTTC.

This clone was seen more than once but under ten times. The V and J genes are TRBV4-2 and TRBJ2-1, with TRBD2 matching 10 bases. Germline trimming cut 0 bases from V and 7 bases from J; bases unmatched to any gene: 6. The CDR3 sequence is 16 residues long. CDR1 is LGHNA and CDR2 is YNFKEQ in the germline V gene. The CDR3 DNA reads TGTGCCAGCAGCCAAGATTATCCTAGCGGGGGAAATGAGCAGTTCTTC. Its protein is CASSQDYPSGGNEQFF.

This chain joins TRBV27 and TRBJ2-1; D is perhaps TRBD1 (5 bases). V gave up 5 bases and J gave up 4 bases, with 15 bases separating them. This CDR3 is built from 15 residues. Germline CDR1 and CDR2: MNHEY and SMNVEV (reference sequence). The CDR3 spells CASSLVGHLYNEQFF. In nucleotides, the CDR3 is TGTGCCAGCAGTCTTGTTGGACACCTTTACAATGAGCAGTTCTTC.

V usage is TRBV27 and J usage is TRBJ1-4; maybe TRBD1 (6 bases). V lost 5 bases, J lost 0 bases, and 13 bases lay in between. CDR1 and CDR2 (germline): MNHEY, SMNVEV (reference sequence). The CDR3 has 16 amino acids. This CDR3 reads CASSTSYRATNEKLFF. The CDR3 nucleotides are TGTGCCAGCAGTACTTCCTACAGGGCAACTAATGAAAAACTGTTTTTT.

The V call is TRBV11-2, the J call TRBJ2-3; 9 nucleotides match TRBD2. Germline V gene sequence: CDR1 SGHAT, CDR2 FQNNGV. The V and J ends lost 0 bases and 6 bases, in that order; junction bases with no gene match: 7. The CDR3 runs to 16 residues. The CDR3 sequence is CASSLEAGGSQDTQYF. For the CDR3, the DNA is TGTGCCAGCAGCTTAGAAGCGGGGGGTTCGCAGGATACGCAGTATTTT.

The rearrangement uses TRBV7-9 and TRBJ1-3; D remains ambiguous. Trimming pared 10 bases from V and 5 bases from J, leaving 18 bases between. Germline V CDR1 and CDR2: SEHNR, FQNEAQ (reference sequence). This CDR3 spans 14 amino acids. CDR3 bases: TGTGCCACCCCCTCGTCGGCCGGAAGAAACACCATATATTTT. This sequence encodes CATPSSAGRNTIYF.

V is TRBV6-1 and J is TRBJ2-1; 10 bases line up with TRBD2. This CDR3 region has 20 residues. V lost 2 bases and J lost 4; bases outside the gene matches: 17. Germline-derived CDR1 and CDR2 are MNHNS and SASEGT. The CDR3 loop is CASSESPGLALLTGYNEQFF. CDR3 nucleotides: TGTGCCAGCAGTGAAAGTCCGGGACTAGCGCTACTAACGGGTTACAATGAGCAGTTCTTC.

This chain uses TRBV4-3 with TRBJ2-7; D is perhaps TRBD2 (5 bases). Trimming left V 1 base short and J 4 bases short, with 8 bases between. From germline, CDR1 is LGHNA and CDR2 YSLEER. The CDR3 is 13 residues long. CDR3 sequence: CASSQGRQYEQYF. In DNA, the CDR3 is TGCGCCAGCAGCCAAGGGAGGCAGTACGAGCAGTACTTC.

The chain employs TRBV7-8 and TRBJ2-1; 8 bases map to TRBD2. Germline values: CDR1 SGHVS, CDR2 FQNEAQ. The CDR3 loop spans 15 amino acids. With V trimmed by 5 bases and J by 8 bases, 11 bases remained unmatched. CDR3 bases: TGTGCCAGCAGCACAGGGACTAGTGGGTTTGATGAGCAGTTCTTC. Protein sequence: CASSTGTSGFDEQFF.

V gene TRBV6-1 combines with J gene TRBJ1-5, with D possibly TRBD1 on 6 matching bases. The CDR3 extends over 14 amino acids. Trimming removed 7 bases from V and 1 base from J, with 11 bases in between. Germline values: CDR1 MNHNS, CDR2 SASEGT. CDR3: CASTGGGSNQPQHF. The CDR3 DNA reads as TGTGCCAGCACGGGGGGCGGAAGCAATCAGCCCCAGCATTTT.

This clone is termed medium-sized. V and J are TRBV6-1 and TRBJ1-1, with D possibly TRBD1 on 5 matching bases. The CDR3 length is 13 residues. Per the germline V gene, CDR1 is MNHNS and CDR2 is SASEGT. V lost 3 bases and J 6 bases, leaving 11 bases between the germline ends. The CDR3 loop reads CASSDRVPSEAFF. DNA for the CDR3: TGTGCCAGCAGTGACAGGGTACCCTCTGAAGCTTTCTTT.

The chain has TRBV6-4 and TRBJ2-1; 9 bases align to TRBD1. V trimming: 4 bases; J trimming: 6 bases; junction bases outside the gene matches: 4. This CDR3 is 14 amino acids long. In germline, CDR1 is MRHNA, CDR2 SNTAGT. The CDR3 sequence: CASSGGTGSNEQFF. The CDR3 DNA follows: TGTGCCAGCAGTGGTGGGACAGGGAGCAATGAGCAGTTCTTC.

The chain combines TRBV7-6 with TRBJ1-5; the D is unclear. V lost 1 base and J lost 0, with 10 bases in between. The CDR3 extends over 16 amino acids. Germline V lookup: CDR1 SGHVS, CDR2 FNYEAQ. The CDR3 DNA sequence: TGTGCCAGCAGCTTAGGCCCTACAGTTAGCAATCAGCCCCAGCATTTT. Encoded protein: CASSLGPTVSNQPQHF. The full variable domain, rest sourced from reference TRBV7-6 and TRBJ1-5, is GAGVSQSPRYKVTKRGQDVALRCDPISGHVSLYWYRQALGQGPEFLTYFNYEAQQDKSGLPNDRFSAERPEGSISTLTIQRTEQRDSAMYRCASSLGPTVSNQPQHFGDGTRLSIL.

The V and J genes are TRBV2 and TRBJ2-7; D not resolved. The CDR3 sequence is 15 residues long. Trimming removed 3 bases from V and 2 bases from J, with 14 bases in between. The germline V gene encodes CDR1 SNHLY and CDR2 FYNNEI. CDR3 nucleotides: TGTGCCAGCAGTGAGTTCATCCCTGGCGCCTACGAGCAGTACTTC. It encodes CASSEFIPGAYEQYF.

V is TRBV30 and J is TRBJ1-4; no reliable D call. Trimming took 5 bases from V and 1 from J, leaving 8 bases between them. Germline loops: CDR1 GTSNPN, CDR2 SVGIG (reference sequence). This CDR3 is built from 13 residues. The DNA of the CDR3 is TGTGCCTGGGAGCAATTAACTAATGAAAAACTGTTTTTT. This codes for CAWEQLTNEKLFF.

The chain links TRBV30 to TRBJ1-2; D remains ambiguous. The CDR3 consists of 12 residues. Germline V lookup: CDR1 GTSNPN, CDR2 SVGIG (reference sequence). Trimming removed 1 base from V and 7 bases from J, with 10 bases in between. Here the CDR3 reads CAWSGGRGGYTF. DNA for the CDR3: TGTGCCTGGAGTGGTGGGAGAGGTGGCTACACCTTC.

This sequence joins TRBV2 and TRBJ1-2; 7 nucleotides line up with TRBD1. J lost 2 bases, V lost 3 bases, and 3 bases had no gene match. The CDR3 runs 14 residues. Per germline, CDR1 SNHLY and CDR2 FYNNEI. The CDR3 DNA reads TGTGCCAGCAGTGATGAGACAGGGAACTATGGCTACACCTTC. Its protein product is CASSDETGNYGYTF.

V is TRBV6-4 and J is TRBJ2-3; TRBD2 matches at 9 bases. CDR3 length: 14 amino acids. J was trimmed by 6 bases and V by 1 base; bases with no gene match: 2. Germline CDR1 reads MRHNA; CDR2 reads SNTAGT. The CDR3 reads CASSDWAGGDTQYF. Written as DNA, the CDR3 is TGTGCCAGCAGTGACTGGGCGGGAGGGGATACGCAGTATTTT.

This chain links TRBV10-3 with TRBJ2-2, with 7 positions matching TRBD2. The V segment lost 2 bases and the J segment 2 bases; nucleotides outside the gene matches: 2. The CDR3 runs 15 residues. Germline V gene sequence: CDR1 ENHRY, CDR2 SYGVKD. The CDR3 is CAISEGGDNTGELFF. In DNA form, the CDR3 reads TGTGCCATCAGTGAGGGGGGGGATAACACCGGGGAGCTGTTTTTT.

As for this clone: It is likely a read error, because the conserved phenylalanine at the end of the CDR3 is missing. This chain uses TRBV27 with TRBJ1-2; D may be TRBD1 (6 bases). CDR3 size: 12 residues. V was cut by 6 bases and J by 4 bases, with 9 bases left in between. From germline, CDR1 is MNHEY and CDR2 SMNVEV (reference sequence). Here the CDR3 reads CASRTGRYGYTL. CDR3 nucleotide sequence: TGTGCCAGCAGGACAGGTCGCTATGGCTACACCCTC.

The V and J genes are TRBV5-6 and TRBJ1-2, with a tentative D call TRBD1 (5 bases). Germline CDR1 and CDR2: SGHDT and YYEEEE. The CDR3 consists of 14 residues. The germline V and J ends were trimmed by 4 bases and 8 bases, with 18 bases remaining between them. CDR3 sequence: CASSPDRAPYGYTF. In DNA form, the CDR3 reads TGTGCCAGCAGCCCAGACAGAGCCCCCTACGGCTACACCTTC.

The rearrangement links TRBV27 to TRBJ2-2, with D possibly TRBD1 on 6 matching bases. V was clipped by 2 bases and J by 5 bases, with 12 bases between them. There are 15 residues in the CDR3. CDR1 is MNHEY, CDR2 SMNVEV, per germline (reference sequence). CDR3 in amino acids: CASSLERGMTGELFF. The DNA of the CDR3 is TGTGCCAGCAGTTTAGAGAGGGGGATGACCGGGGAGCTGTTTTTT.

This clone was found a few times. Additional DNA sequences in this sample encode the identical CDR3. This chain's CDR3 is CAWSGQGYEQYF. The DNA of the CDR3 is TGTGCCTGGAGTGGACAGGGTTACGAGCAGTACTTC. V and J are TRBV30 and TRBJ2-7; 7 bases are a match to TRBD1. The trim removed 1 base at V and 4 bases at J, leaving 1 base unmatched. The CDR3 runs to 12 residues. Germline assignment: CDR1 GTSNPN and CDR2 SVGIG (reference sequence).

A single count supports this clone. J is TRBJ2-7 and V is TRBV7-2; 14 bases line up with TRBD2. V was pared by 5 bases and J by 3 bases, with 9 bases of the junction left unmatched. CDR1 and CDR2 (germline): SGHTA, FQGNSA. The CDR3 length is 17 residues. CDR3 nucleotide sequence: TGTGCCAGCAGCACCCCGACTAGCGGGGGGGGACACTACGAGCAGTACTTC. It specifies CASSTPTSGGGHYEQYF.

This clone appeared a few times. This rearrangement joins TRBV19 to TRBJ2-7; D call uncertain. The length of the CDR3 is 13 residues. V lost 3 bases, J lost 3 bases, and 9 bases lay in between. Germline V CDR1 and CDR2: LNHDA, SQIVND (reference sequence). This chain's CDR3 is CASSIAGGYEQYF. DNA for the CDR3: TGTGCCAGTAGTATCGCTGGCGGCTACGAGCAGTACTTC. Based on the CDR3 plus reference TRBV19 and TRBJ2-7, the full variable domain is DGGITQSPKYLFRKEGQNVTLSCEQNLNHDAMYWYRQDPGQGLRLIYYSQIVNDFQKGDIAEGYSVSREKKESFPLTVTSAQKNPTAFYLCASSIAGGYEQYFGPGTRLTVT.

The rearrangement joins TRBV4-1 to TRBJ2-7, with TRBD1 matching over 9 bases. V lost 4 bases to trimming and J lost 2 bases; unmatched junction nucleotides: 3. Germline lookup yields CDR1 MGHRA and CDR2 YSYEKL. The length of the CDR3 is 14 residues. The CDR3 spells CASSPTGGAYEQYF. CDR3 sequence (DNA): TGCGCCAGCAGCCCCACAGGGGGCGCCTACGAGCAGTACTTC.

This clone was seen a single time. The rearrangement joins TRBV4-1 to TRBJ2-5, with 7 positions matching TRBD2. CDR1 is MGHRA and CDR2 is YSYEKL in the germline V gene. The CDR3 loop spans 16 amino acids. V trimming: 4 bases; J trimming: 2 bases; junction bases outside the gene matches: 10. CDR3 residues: CASSPMGGIGQETQYF. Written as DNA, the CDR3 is TGCGCCAGCAGCCCTATGGGAGGGATTGGGCAAGAGACCCAGTACTTC.

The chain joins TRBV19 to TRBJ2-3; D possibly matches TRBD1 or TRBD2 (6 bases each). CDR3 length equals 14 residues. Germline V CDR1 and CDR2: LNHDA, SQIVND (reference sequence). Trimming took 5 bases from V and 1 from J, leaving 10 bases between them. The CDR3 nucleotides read TGTGCCAGTAGTCGGAGGGGGGGCACAGATACGCAGTATTTT. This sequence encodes CASSRRGGTDTQYF.